This T cell receptor beta chain was retrieved from a study of PD-L1 blockade in urothelial cancer. Study at large: Analyses used blood from 3 weeks (second dose) and 6 weeks after treatment start. General observations from the study: Pretreatment TCR clonality in blood, when below the median, was predictive of better survival.

Method: immunoSEQ multiplex PCR; TCRdb's copy keeps in-frame clones and lacks some. The sample includes 20,000 to 25,000 clones, around nine tenths of them seen just once. In regard to this clone: Its matching antigen is unknown.

Trimming left V 2 bases short and J 2 bases short, with 10 bases between. CDR1 and CDR2 (germline): SGDLS, YYNGEE. The length of the CDR3 is 14 residues. Regarding time point: peripheral blood 6 weeks after treatment start. The J gene is TRBJ2-5, the V gene TRBV9; the D gene is possibly TRBD1 (6 bases). This sequence was found in a woman aged 60-70 years with urothelial cancer. The sample in question was PBMCs, obtained around atezolizumab (anti-PD-L1) treatment. CDR3 in amino acids: CASSVAGTQETQYF. The CDR3, as DNA: TGTGCCAGCAGCGTTGCCGGGACACAAGAGACCCAGTACTTC.